A single sample gave rise to the 20 T cell receptor beta chains below, sequenced in a study of CD8 T cells in ankylosing spondylitis. Their antigens remain unidentified. TCRdb fed the 5' RACE reads into MiXCR, producing one record per CDR3 protein. There are 220,000 or so distinct CDR3 sequences in the sample; about a sixth occur only once, and under 45% lies in the top ten. Study results and caveats: Typical of ankylosing spondylitis blood, it appeared, was a TCR beta motif of eight highly homologous variants.

The sample taken for sequencing was blood, either unsorted or a sorted T cell fraction (not recorded which). The receptors come from a male donor with ankylosing spondylitis.

V and J are TRBV3-1 and TRBJ2-3; no firm D call. The CDR3 totals 15 residues. V lost 4 bases and J lost 4, with 15 bases in between. Germline-derived CDR1 and CDR2 are LGHDT and YNNKEL (reference sequence). The CDR3 spells CASSPAGSPSDTQYF. CDR3 nucleotide sequence: TGTGCCAGCAGCCCCGCCGGCTCTCCGTCAGATACGCAGTATTTT.

The chain is built from TRBV5-1 and TRBJ2-7; weak D call: TRBD1 (5 bases). CDR1 is SGHRS and CDR2 is YFSETQ in the germline V gene. Trimming removed 0 bases from V and 5 bases from J, with 12 bases in between. The CDR3 length is 14 residues. The chain's CDR3 is CASSLEEGADEQYF. In DNA, the CDR3 is TGCGCCAGCAGCTTGGAGGAAGGGGCGGACGAGCAGTACTTC. The full variable domain, in which reference TRBV5-1 and TRBJ2-7 provide the parts outside the CDR3, is KAGVTQTPRYLIKTRGQQVTLSCSPISGHRSVSWYQQTPGQGLQFLFEYFSETQRNKGNFPGRFSGRQFSNSRSEMNVSTLELGDSALYLCASSLEEGADEQYFGPGTRLTVT.

This clonotype was observed a handful of times. The V and J genes are TRBV27 and TRBJ2-1, with 10 bases lining up with TRBD2. The germline gives CDR1 MNHEY, CDR2 SMNVEV (reference sequence). V shed 1 base and J 6 bases; nucleotides not matched to a gene: 3. The CDR3 length is 15 residues. CDR3 DNA: TGTGCCAGCAGTTTATATAGCGGGGGGTTCAATGAGCAGTTCTTC. This codes for CASSLYSGGFNEQFF.

This chain joins TRBV14 and TRBJ1-1, with unresolved D. The CDR3 runs to 14 residues. CDR1 and CDR2 from the germline V gene are SGHDN and FVKESK. Trimming left V 0 bases short and J 0 bases short, with 5 bases between. The CDR3 DNA reads TGTGCCAGCAGCCAAGACGAAATGAACACTGAAGCTTTCTTT. This sequence encodes CASSQDEMNTEAFF.

This chain joins TRBV27 and TRBJ1-4, with 10 bases matching TRBD1. The CDR3 totals 17 residues. In germline, CDR1 is MNHEY, CDR2 SMNVEV (reference sequence). After removal of 5 bases from V and 7 bases from J, the junction contained 13 bases not matched to a gene. The CDR3 DNA reads as TGTGCCAGCAGTCTCCGCGGGACAGGGGATCAGGGTGAAAAACTGTTTTTT. It codes for CASSLRGTGDQGEKLFF.

This clonotype occurred a few times. The V and J genes are TRBV12-3 or TRBV12-4 and TRBJ1-2, with 9 bases fitting TRBD1. The CDR3 has 16 amino acids. V lost 3 bases and J lost 3; bases outside the gene matches: 8. CDR3 region: CASSFRDRAYYYGYTF. In nucleotides, the CDR3 is TGTGCCAGCAGTTTCCGGGACAGGGCATATTACTATGGCTACACCTTC.

The rearrangement joins TRBV7-9 to TRBJ2-7; 9 nucleotides align to TRBD2. V lost 4 bases and J lost 0; bases outside the gene matches: 7. The CDR3 runs 16 residues. Germline-derived CDR1 and CDR2 are SEHNR and FQNEAQ (reference sequence). The CDR3: CASSSTSGRFSYEQYF. The CDR3 DNA follows: TGTGCCAGCAGCTCCACTAGCGGGCGCTTCTCCTACGAGCAGTACTTC. Looking up the rest from reference TRBV7-9 and TRBJ2-7 gives the full variable domain: DTGVSQNPRHKITKRGQNVTFRCDPISEHNRLYWYRQTLGQGPEFLTYFQNEAQLEKSRLLSDRFSAERPKGSFSTLEIQRTEQGDSAMYLCASSSTSGRFSYEQYFGPGTRLTVT.

The CDR3 region is CASSPLERGNTGELFF. CDR3 bases: TGTGCCAGCAGCCCCTTGGAGCGGGGGAACACCGGGGAGCTGTTTTTT. The genes are TRBV7-9 and TRBJ2-2, with 7 bases that match TRBD2. The V and J ends lost 5 bases and 1 base, in that order; junction bases with no gene match: 7. Per the germline V gene, CDR1 is SEHNR and CDR2 is FQNEAQ (reference sequence). This CDR3 is built from 16 residues.

V usage is TRBV12-3 or TRBV12-4 and J usage is TRBJ2-3; 14 positions match TRBD2. V was clipped by 4 bases and J by 4 bases; unmatched bases: 7. This CDR3 comprises 17 residues. The CDR3, as DNA: TGTGCCAGCAGTTGGACTAGCGGGAGGACCGTCGCAGATACGCAGTATTTT. This encodes CASSWTSGRTVADTQYF.

This clonotype turned up a few times. V is TRBV27 and J is TRBJ2-3; TRBD1 matches 7 bases. Trimming at V came to 7 bases and at J to 3 bases, leaving 4 bases not matched to a gene. Per the germline V gene, CDR1 is MNHEY and CDR2 is SMNVEV (reference sequence). This CDR3 comprises 13 residues. In DNA, the CDR3 is TGTGCCAGCAAAGAGACAGGGACAGATACGCAGTATTTT. This codes for CASKETGTDTQYF.

The rearrangement uses TRBV30 and TRBJ2-5; D uncertain. The CDR3 has 15 amino acids. V lost 0 bases to trimming and J lost 5 bases, with 16 bases between them. Germline CDR1 reads GTSNPN; CDR2 reads SVGIG (reference sequence). The CDR3 DNA follows: TGTGCCTGGAGTGTAGGGCAATTGGTAGGCGAGACCCAGTACTTC. This codes for CAWSVGQLVGETQYF.

This clonotype has more than one count but fewer than ten. The V gene is TRBV28, the J gene TRBJ2-7, with TRBD1 identical over 8 bases. Germline CDR1 and CDR2: MDHEN and SYDVKM. Trimming cost V 4 bases and J 3 bases; bases outside gene matches: 14. The CDR3 runs 17 residues. The CDR3 is CASSSRGGDRRIYEQYF. The CDR3 nucleotides are TGTGCCAGCAGTTCAAGAGGTGGGGACAGGAGGATCTACGAGCAGTACTTC.

This clonotype was observed a few times. The chain couples TRBV4-3 to TRBJ1-1, with D maybe TRBD1 (5 bases). This CDR3 comprises 15 residues. Germline V CDR1 and CDR2: LGHNA, YSLEER. V lost 4 bases to trimming and J lost 4 bases, with 16 bases between them. CDR3 nucleotides: TGCGCCAGCAGCCCGGGTGAGGGGCGGGTCACTGAAGCTTTCTTT. Amino acids: CASSPGEGRVTEAFF.

The rearrangement joins TRBV9 to TRBJ2-3; perhaps TRBD2 as D (6 bases). Deletions cut 0 bases from V and 0 bases from J, with 11 bases between. CDR1 and CDR2 (germline): SGDLS, YYNGEE. The CDR3 runs 16 residues. The CDR3 sequence: CASSVGVSGSTDTQYF. As DNA, the CDR3 is TGTGCCAGCAGCGTAGGTGTTAGCGGAAGCACAGATACGCAGTATTTT.

This sequence joins TRBV9 and TRBJ1-1, with TRBD1 identical over 11 bases. The germline V gene has CDR1 SGDLS and CDR2 YYNGEE. The V gene end was trimmed by 0 bases and the J gene end by 10 bases; junction bases not matched to a gene: 2. The CDR3 is 13 residues long. CDR3 coding DNA: TGTGCCAGCAGCGTAGTAGGGACAGGGGGAGCTTTCTTT. It translates to CASSVVGTGGAFF.

This clonotype was found a few times. V and J are TRBV12-3 or TRBV12-4 and TRBJ2-7, with D unclear. The CDR3 is 12 residues long. V was cut by 5 bases and J by 4 bases, with 9 bases left in between. The CDR3 coding sequence is TGTGCCAGCAGTCTAATCCATTACGAGCAGTACTTC. Translated, it gives CASSLIHYEQYF.

This clonotype came up a few times. This chain uses TRBV4-3 with TRBJ2-7; D may be TRBD2 (5 bases). CDR3 length: 18 amino acids. Per germline, CDR1 LGHNA and CDR2 YSLEER. V was pared by 0 bases and J by 3 bases, with 21 bases between. CDR3 in amino acids: CASSQDAIARGNYYEQYF. CDR3 nucleotide sequence: TGCGCCAGCAGCCAAGATGCGATAGCGAGAGGGAACTACTACGAGCAGTACTTC.

DNA of the CDR3: TGTGCCAGCACCGTTAGCGGGCCACGCTCCTACGAGCAGTACTTC. Residues: CASTVSGPRSYEQYF. The rearrangement links TRBV28 to TRBJ2-7, with 7 positions matching TRBD2. This CDR3 contains 15 residues. The germline CDR1 and CDR2 sequences are MDHEN and SYDVKM. Trimming at V came to 7 bases and at J to 0 bases, leaving 9 bases not matched to a gene.

The chain employs TRBV27 and TRBJ2-3, with 8 bases that match TRBD2. The junction had 12 bases not matched to a gene; V was cut back by 7 bases and J by 6 bases. In germline, CDR1 is MNHEY, CDR2 SMNVEV (reference sequence). CDR3 length equals 15 residues. The CDR3 loop is CASNPWGSGEDTQYF. In DNA, the CDR3 is TGTGCCAGCAACCCCTGGGGTAGCGGGGAGGATACGCAGTATTTT.

In this sample, this clonotype turned up a few times. The rearrangement uses TRBV27 and TRBJ2-2; D gene unclear. The CDR3 sequence is 16 residues long. The V end was cut by 5 bases, the J end by 1 base, with 14 bases between. Germline loops: CDR1 MNHEY, CDR2 SMNVEV (reference sequence). The CDR3 protein is CASSPQENLNTGELFF. The CDR3 nucleotides are TGTGCCAGCAGTCCCCAGGAGAACTTGAACACCGGGGAGCTGTTTTTT.